The 8 T cell receptor beta chains reported below all come from one sample, sequenced in a study of OX40 agonist ivuxolimab in advanced cancers. TCRdb's copy holds only in-frame clones and misses some; the assay was immunoSEQ multiplex PCR. The sample records about 76,000 clones, approximately 83% being singletons. The source was CD4+ or CD8+ T cells sorted from blood, collected in a trial of the OX40 agonist ivuxolimab. The receptors derive from an adult with an advanced solid tumor such as melanoma, head and neck, liver or kidney cancer.

V gene TRBV6-1 combines with J gene TRBJ1-1; D gene unclear. Trimming removed 6 bases at V and 0 bases at J, with 5 bases between. Germline V gene data show CDR1 as MNHNS and CDR2 as SASEGT. This CDR3 contains 12 residues. The CDR3 is CASRHMNTEAFF. Written as DNA, the CDR3 is TGTGCCAGCAGGCACATGAACACTGAAGCTTTCTTT.

V gene TRBV4-2 combines with J gene TRBJ2-1; 12 bases map to TRBD2. The J segment lost 9 bases and the V segment lost 3 bases, leaving 6 bases of the junction unmatched. The germline CDR1 and CDR2 sequences are LGHNA and YNFKEQ. The CDR3 is 15 amino acids. CDR3 sequence reads: CASSQATSGRIEQFF. For the CDR3, the DNA is TGTGCCAGCAGCCAGGCGACTAGCGGGAGAATTGAGCAGTTCTTC.

Only a few counts were recorded for this clone. The genes are TRBV18 and TRBJ2-7, with D unresolved. This CDR3 region has 13 residues. The V end lost 2 bases, the J end lost 0 bases, and 5 bases lay between the germline ends. CDR1 and CDR2 from the germline V gene are KGHSH and LQKENI. The chain's CDR3 is CASSPESSYEQYF. The CDR3 DNA sequence: TGTGCCAGCTCACCAGAGAGCTCCTACGAGCAGTACTTC.

In its sample, this clone was seen once. V gene TRBV9 combines with J gene TRBJ1-3, with D uncertain. V shed 4 bases and J shed 3 bases, with 5 bases lying between them. CDR3 length: 12 amino acids. CDR1 and CDR2 (germline): SGDLS, YYNGEE. In nucleotides, the CDR3 is TGTGCCAGCAGCCTGGATGGAAACACCATATATTTT. This sequence encodes CASSLDGNTIYF.

This sequence joins TRBV21-1 and TRBJ2-1; the table's D call, TRBD1, has no DNA check behind it. TRBV21-1 is an annotated pseudogene. The CDR3 is 15 amino acids. In DNA, the CDR3 is TGTGCCAGCAGCGATACAGGGTCTTCCTACAATGAGCAGTTCTTC. Protein sequence: CASSDTGSSYNEQFF.

There are a few counts of this clone. The V gene is TRBV6-1, the J gene TRBJ1-5; D is perhaps TRBD1 (5 bases). The germline gives CDR1 MNHNS, CDR2 SASEGT. Trimming left V 11 bases short and J 0 bases short, with 11 bases between. The CDR3 covers 13 residues. In nucleotides, the CDR3 is TGTGCCGGTAGACAGAATAGCAATCAGCCCCAGCATTTT. Amino acid sequence: CAGRQNSNQPQHF.

This sequence joins TRBV19 and TRBJ1-4; D not resolved. CDR1 is LNHDA, CDR2 SQIVND, per germline (reference sequence). Trimming left V 4 bases short and J 8 bases short, with 8 bases between. The CDR3 sequence is 12 residues long. The CDR3, as DNA: TGTGCCAGTAGTAAGGAAGGAGAAAAACTGTTTTTT. It is translated as CASSKEGEKLFF.

The chain carries TRBV18 and TRBJ2-3; D gene ambiguous. V was shortened by 4 bases and J by 1 base, with 12 bases between the two germline ends. Germline assignment: CDR1 KGHSH and CDR2 LQKENI. CDR3 length equals 15 residues. The CDR3 DNA reads TGTGCCAGCTCACGAGCTATGCCGGGCACAGATACGCAGTATTTT. Amino acid sequence: CASSRAMPGTDTQYF. Full variable domain (rest looked up from reference TRBV18 and TRBJ2-3): NAGVMQNPRHLVRRRGQEARLRCSPMKGHSHVYWYRQLPEEGLKFMVYLQKENIIDESGMPKERFSAEFPKEGPSILRIQQVVRGDSAAYFCASSRAMPGTDTQYFGPGTRLTVL.